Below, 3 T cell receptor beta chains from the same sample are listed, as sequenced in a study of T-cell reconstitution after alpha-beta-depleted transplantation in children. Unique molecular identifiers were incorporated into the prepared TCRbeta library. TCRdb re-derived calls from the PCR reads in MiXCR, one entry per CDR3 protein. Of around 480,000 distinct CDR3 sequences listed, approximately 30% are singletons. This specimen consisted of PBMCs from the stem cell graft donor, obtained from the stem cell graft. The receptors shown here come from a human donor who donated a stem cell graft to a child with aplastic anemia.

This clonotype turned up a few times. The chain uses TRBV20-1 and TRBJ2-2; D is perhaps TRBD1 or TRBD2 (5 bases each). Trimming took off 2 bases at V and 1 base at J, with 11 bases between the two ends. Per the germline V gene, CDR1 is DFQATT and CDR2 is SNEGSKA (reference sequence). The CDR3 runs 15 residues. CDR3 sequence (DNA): TGCAGTGCTAGACCCGGGACCAAGAACACCGGGGAGCTGTTTTTT. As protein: CSARPGTKNTGELFF.

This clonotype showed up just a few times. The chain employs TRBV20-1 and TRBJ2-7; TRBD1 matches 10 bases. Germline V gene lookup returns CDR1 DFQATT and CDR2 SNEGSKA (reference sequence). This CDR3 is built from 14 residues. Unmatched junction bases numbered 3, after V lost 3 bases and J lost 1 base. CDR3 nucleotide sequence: TGCAGTGCTAGGGACAGGGGGGAGTCCTACGAGCAGTACTTC. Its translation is CSARDRGESYEQYF.

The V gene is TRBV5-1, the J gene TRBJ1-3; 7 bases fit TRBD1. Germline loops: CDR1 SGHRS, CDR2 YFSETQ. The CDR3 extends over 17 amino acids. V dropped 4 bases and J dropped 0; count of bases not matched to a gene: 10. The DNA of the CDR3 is TGCGCCAGCAGCGTCGGGACAGCTTCGCCCTCTGGAAACACCATATATTTT. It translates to CASSVGTASPSGNTIYF.